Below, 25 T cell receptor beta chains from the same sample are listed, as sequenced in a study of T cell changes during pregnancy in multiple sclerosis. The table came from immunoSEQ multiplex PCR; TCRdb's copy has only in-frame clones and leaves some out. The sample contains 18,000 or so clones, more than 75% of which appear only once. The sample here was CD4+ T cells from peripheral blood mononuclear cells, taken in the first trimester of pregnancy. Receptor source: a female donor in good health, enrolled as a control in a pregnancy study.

Here the CDR3 reads CASSTRGATAYEQYF. CDR3 sequence (DNA): TGCGCCAGCAGCACCCGCGGGGCTACTGCCTACGAGCAGTACTTC. The V gene is TRBV5-1, the J gene TRBJ2-7; tentative D call: TRBD2 (6 bases). V lost 4 bases and J lost 2, with 16 bases in between. The length of the CDR3 is 15 residues. CDR1 SGHRS and CDR2 YFSETQ come from the germline V gene.

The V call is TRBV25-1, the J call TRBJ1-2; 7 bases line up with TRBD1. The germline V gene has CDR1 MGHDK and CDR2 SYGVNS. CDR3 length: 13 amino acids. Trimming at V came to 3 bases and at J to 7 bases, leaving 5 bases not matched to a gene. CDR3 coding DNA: TGTGCCAGCAGTGACGGAGGGGGCCGTGGCTACACCTTC. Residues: CASSDGGGRGYTF.

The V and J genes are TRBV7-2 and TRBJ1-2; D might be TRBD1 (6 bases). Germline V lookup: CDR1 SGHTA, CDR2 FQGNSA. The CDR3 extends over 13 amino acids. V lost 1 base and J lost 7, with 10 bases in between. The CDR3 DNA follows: TGTGCCAGCAGCTTAGACAGGGTCATTGGCTACACCTTC. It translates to CASSLDRVIGYTF. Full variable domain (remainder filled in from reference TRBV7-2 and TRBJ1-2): GAGVSQSPSNKVTEKGKDVELRCDPISGHTALYWYRQSLGQGLEFLIYFQGNSAPDKSGLPSDRFSAERTGGSVSTLTIQRTQQEDSAVYLCASSLDRVIGYTFGSGTRLTVV.

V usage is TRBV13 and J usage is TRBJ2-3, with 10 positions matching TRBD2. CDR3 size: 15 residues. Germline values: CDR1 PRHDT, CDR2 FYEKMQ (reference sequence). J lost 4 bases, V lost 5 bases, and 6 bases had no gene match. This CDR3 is CASSPSGGASDTQYF. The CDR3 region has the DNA TGTGCCAGCAGCCCTAGCGGGGGCGCCTCAGATACGCAGTATTTT.

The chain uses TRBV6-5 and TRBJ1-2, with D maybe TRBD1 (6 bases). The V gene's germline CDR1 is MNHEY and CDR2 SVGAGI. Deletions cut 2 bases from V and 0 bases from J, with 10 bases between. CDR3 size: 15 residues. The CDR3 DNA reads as TGTGCCAGCAGTTACCTGACAGGAGCTAACTATGGCTACACCTTC. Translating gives CASSYLTGANYGYTF.

The chain's CDR3 is CASSPGLVRDEQYF. As DNA, the CDR3 is TGTGCCAGCAGTCCCGGACTGGTACGGGACGAGCAGTACTTC. The chain couples TRBV6-5 to TRBJ2-7; D is perhaps TRBD2 (5 bases). CDR3 size: 14 residues. The V end was cut by 5 bases, the J end by 5 bases, with 16 bases between. Germline assignment: CDR1 MNHEY and CDR2 SVGAGI.

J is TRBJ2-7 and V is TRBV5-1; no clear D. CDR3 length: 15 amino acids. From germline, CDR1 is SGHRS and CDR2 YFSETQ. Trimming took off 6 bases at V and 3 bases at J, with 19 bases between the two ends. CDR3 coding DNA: TGCGCCAGCACCTTTTCTGTTGGTAGCTACTACGAGCAGTACTTC. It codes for CASTFSVGSYYEQYF.

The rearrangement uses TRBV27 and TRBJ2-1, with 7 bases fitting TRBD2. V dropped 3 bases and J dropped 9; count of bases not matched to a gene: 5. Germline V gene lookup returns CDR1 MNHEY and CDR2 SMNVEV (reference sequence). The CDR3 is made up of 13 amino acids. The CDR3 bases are TGTGCCAGCAGTTTCCCCACTAGCGCTGAGCAGTTCTTC. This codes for CASSFPTSAEQFF.

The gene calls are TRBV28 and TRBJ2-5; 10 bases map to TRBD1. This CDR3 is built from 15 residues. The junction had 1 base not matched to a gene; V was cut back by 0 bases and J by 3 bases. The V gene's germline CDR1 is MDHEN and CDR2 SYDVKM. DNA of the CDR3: TGTGCCAGCAGTTTATGGGGGACAGGGGAAGAGACCCAGTACTTC. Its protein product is CASSLWGTGEETQYF.

Written as DNA, the CDR3 is TGTGCCAGCAGCCCCGATGGGGGCCATAATTCACCCCTCCACTTT. Translation gives CASSPDGGHNSPLHF. This rearrangement joins TRBV5-4 to TRBJ1-6; D is perhaps TRBD1 (6 bases). The germline V gene has CDR1 SGHNT and CDR2 YYREEE (reference sequence). This CDR3 region has 15 residues. V lost 4 bases and J 5 bases, leaving 13 bases between the germline ends.

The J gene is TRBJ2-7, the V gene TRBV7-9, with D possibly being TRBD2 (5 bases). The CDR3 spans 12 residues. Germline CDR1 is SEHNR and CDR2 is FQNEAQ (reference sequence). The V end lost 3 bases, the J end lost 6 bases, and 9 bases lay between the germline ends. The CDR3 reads CASSFTGLEQYF. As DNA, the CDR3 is TGTGCCAGCAGCTTTACTGGACTCGAGCAGTACTTC.

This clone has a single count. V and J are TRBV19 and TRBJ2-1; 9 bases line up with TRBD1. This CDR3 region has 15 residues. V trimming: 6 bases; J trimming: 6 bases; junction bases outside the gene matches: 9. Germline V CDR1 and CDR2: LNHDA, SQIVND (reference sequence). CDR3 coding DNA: TGTGCCAGTAGCACCACAGGGGGCGCAGGCAATGAGCAGTTCTTC. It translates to CASSTTGGAGNEQFF.

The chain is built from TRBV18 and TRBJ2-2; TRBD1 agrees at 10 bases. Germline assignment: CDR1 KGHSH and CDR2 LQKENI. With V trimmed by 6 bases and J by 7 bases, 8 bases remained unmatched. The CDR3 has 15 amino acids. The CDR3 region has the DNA TGTGCCAGCTCGCCTATGACAGGGGGCGGCGGGGAGCTGTTTTTT. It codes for CASSPMTGGGGELFF.

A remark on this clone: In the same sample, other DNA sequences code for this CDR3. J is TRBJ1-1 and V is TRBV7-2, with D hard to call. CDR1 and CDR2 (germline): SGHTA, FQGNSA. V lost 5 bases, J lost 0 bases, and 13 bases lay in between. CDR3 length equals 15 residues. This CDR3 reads CASSLRRTLNTEAFF. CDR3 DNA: TGTGCCAGCAGCCTCAGGCGAACTCTGAACACTGAAGCTTTCTTT.

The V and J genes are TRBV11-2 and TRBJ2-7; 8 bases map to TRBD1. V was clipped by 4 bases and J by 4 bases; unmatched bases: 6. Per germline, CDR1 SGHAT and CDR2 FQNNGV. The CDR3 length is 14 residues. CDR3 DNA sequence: TGTGCCAGCAGCTCCCACGGGACAGGTTACGAGCAGTACTTC. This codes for CASSSHGTGYEQYF.

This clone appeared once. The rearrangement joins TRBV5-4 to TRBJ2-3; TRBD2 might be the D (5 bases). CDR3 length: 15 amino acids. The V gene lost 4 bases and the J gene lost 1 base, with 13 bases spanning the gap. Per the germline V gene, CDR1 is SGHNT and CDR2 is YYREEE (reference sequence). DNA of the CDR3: TGTGCCAGCAGCCCTACTAGTGGGGGCACAGATACGCAGTATTTT. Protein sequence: CASSPTSGGTDTQYF.

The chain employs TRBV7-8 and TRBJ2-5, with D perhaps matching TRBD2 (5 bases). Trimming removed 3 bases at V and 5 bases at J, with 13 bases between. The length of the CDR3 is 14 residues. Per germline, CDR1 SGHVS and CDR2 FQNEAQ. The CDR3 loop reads CASSFRGSGETQYF. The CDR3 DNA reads TGTGCCAGCAGCTTCCGGGGTTCGGGGGAGACCCAGTACTTC.

The CDR3 spells CASSQSTSGPYNEQFF. In nucleotides, the CDR3 is TGTGCCAGCAGCCAATCTACTAGCGGACCTTACAATGAGCAGTTCTTC. This chain joins TRBV4-2 and TRBJ2-1; 8 bases fit TRBD2. The CDR3 is 16 residues long. The germline V gene encodes CDR1 LGHNA and CDR2 YNFKEQ. V lost 2 bases and J lost 4; bases outside the gene matches: 7.

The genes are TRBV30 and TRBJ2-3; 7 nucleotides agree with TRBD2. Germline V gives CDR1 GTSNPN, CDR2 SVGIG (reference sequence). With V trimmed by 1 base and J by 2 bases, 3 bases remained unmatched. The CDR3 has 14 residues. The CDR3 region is CAWSGLAATDTQYF. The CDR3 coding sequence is TGTGCCTGGAGTGGACTAGCCGCCACAGATACGCAGTATTTT.

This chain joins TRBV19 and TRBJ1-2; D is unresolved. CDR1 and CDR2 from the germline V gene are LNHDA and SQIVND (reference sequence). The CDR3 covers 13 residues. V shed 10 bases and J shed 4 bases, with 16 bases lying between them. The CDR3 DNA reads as TGTGCCACCAGCGGCAGTGCTAGCTATGGCTACACCTTC. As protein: CATSGSASYGYTF.

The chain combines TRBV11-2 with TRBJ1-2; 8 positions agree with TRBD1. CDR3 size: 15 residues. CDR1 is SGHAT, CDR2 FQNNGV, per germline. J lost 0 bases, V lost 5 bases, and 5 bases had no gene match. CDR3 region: CASSVPGGPNYGYTF. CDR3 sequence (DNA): TGTGCCAGCAGCGTTCCAGGGGGCCCTAACTATGGCTACACCTTC.

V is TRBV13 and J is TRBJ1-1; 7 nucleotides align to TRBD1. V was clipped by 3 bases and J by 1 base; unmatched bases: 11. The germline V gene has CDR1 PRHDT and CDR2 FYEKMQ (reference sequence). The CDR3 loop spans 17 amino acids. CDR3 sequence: CASSFRQGRLGNTEAFF. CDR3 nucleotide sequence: TGTGCCAGCAGCTTTCGACAGGGACGGCTAGGGAACACTGAAGCTTTCTTT.

CDR3: CASSQAPSGRSETQYF. CDR3 DNA sequence: TGTGCCAGCAGCCAAGCCCCTAGCGGGAGGAGCGAGACCCAGTACTTC. The chain links TRBV14 to TRBJ2-5; 11 nucleotides agree with TRBD2. Losses at the gene ends were 1 base for V and 5 bases for J; bases not matched to a gene: 6. CDR1 is SGHDN, CDR2 FVKESK, per germline. This CDR3 has 16 amino acids.

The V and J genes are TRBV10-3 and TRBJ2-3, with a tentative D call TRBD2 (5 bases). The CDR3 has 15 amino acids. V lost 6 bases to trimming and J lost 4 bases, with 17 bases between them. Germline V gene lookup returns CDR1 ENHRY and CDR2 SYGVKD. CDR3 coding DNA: TGTGCCATCAGGCCAACGTCCACGGGGTCAGATACGCAGTATTTT. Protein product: CAIRPTSTGSDTQYF.

CDR3 loop: CASSPVGVGYGYTF. As DNA, the CDR3 is TGTGCCAGCAGCCCGGTCGGGGTTGGATATGGCTACACCTTC. The chain has TRBV7-9 and TRBJ1-2; D ambiguous. Germline lookup yields CDR1 SEHNR and CDR2 FQNEAQ (reference sequence). Trimming stripped 5 bases from V and 5 bases from J, with 15 bases between. The CDR3 totals 14 residues.